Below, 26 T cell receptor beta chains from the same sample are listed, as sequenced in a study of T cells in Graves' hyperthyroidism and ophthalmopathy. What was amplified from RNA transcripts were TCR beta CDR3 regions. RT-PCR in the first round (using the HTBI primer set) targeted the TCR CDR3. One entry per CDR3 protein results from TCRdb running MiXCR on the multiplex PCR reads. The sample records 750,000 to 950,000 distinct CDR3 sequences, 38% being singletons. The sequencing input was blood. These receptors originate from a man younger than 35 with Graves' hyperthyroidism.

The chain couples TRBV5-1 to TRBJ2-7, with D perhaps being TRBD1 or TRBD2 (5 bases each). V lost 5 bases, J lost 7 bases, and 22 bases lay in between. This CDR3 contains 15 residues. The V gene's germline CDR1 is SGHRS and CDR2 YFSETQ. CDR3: CASRRQESGTGEQYF. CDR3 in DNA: TGCGCCAGCAGACGCCAGGAGTCGGGGACGGGGGAGCAGTACTTC.

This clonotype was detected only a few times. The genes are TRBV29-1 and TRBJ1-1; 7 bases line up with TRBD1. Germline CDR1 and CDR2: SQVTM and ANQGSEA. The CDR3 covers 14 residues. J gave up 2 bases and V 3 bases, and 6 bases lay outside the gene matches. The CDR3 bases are TGCAGCGTTGACCCGACAGGGTATAACACTGAAGCTTTCTTT. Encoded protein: CSVDPTGYNTEAFF. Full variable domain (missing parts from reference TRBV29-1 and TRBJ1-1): SAVISQKPSRDICQRGTSLTIQCQVDSQVTMMFWYRQQPGQSLTLIATANQGSEATYESGFVIDKFPISRPNLTFSTLTVSNMSPEDSSIYLCSVDPTGYNTEAFFGQGTRLTVV.

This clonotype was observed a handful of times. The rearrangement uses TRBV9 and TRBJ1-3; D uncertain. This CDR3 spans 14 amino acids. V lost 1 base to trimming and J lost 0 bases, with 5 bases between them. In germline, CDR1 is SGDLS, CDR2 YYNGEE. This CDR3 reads CASSVQLSGNTIYF. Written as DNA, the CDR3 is TGTGCCAGCAGCGTACAGCTCTCTGGAAACACCATATATTTT.

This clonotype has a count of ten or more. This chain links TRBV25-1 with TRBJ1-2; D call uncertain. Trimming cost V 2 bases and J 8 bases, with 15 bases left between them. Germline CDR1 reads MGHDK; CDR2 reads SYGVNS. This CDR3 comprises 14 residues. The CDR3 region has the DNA TGTGCCAGCAGTGAAGGGCCCCTGGGTTCAGGCTACACCTTC. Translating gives CASSEGPLGSGYTF.

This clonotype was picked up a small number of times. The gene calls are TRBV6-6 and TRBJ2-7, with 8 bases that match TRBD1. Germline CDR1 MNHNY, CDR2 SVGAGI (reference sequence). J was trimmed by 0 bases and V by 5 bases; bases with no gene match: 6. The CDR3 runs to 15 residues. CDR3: CASSNTGGGSYEQYF. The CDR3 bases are TGTGCCAGCAGTAACACAGGGGGAGGCTCCTACGAGCAGTACTTC.

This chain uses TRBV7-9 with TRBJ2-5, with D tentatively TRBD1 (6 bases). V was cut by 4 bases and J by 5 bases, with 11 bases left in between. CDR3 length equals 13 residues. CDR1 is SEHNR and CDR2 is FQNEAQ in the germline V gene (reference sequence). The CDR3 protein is CASSSQGKETQYF. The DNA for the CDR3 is TGTGCCAGCAGCTCTCAGGGGAAGGAGACCCAGTACTTC.

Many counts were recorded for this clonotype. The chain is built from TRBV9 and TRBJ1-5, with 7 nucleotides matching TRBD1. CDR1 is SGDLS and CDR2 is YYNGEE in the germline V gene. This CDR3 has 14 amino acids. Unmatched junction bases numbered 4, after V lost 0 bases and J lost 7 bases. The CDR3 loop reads CASSVGAGGQPQHF. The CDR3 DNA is TGTGCCAGCAGCGTAGGGGCAGGGGGACAGCCCCAGCATTTT.

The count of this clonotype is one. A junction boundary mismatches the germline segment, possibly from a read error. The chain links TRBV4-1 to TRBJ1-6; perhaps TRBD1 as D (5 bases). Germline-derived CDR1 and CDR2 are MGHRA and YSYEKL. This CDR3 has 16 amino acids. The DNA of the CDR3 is TGCGCCAGCAGCCTCGTCCCCCGGGGCTATAGTTCACCCCTCCACTTT. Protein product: CASSLVPRGYSSPLHF.

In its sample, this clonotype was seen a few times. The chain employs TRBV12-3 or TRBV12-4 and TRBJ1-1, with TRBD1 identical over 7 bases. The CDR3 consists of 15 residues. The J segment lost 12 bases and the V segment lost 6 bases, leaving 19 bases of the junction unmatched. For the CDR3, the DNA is TGTGCCAGCAGCCCAGTGGGCCGGGACAGTCCTATACCTTTCTTT. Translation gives CASSPVGRDSPIPFF.

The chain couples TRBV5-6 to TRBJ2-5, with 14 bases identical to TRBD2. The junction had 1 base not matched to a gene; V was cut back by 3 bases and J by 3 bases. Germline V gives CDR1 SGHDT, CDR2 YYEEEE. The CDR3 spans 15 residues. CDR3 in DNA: TGTGCCAGCAGCTCGACTAGCGGGGGGGAAGAGACCCAGTACTTC. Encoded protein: CASSSTSGGEETQYF.

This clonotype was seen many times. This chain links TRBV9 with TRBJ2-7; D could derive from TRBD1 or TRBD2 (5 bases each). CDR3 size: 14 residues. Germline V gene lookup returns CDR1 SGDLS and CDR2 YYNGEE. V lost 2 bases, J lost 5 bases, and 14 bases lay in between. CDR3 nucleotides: TGTGCCAGCAGCGTTTGGGGGAGAGGGGACGAGCAGTACTTC. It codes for CASSVWGRGDEQYF.

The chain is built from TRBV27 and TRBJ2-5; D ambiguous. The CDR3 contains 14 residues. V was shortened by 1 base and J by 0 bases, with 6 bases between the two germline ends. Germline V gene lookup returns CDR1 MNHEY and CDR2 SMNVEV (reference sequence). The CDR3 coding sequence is TGTGCCAGCAGTTTATTTCCGTACCAAGAGACCCAGTACTTC. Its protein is CASSLFPYQETQYF.

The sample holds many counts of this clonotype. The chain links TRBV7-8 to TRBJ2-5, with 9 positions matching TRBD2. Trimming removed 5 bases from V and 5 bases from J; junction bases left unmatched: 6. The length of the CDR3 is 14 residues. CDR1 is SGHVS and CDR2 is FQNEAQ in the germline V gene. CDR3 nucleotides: TGTGCCAGCAGCCCAGGACTAGCGAGTGAGACCCAGTACTTC. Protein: CASSPGLASETQYF.

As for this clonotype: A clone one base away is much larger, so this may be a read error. The CDR3 DNA is TGTGCCGGCAGCCAAGATGGAAGGGGCAGGATCATGAACACTGAAGCTTTCTTT. Residues: CAGSQDGRGRIMNTEAFF. The chain has TRBV14 and TRBJ1-1; D is perhaps TRBD1 (5 bases). The CDR3 length is 18 residues. Germline V gives CDR1 SGHDN, CDR2 FVKESK.

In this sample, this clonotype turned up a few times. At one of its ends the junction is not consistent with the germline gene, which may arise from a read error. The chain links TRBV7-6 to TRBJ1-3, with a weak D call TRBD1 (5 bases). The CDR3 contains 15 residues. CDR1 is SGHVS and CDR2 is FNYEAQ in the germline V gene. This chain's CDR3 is CASSYSAGTGDTIYF. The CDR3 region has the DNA TGTGCCAGCAGCTACTCCGCAGGGACTGGAGACACCATATATTTT.

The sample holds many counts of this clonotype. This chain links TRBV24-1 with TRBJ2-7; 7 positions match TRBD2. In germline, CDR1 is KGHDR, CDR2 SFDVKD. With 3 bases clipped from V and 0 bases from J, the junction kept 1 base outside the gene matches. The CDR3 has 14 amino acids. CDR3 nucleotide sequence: TGTGCCACCAGTGATCCGGGGGGCTCCTACGAGCAGTACTTC. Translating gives CATSDPGGSYEQYF.

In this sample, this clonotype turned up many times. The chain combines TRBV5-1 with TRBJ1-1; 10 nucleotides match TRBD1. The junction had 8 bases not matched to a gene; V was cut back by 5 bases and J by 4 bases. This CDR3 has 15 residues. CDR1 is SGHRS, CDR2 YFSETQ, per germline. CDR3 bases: TGCGCCAGCAGGACGGACAGGGGGTCAATCACTGAAGCTTTCTTT. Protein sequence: CASRTDRGSITEAFF. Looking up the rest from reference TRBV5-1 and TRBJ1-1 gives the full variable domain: KAGVTQTPRYLIKTRGQQVTLSCSPISGHRSVSWYQQTPGQGLQFLFEYFSETQRNKGNFPGRFSGRQFSNSRSEMNVSTLELGDSALYLCASRTDRGSITEAFFGQGTRLTVV.

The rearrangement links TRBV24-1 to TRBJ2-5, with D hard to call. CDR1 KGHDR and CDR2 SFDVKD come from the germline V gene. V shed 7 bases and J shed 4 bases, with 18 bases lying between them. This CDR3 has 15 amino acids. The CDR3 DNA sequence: TGTGCCACCAGCGTTGCTAGAGAGCAGACAGAGACCCAGTACTTC. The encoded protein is CATSVAREQTETQYF.

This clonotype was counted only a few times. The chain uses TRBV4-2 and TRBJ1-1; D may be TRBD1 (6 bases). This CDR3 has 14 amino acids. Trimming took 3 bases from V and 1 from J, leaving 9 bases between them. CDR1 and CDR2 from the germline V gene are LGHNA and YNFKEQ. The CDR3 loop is CASSQKQGNTEAFF. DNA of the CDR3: TGTGCCAGCAGCCAGAAACAGGGGAACACTGAAGCTTTCTTT.

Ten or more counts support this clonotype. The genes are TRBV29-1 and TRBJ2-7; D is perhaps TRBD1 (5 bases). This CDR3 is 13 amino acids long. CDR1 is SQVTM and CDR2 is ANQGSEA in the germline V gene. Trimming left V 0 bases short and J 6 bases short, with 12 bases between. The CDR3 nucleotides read TGCAGCGTTGAAGATCTTAGTACAGGCGAGCAGTACTTC. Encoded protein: CSVEDLSTGEQYF.

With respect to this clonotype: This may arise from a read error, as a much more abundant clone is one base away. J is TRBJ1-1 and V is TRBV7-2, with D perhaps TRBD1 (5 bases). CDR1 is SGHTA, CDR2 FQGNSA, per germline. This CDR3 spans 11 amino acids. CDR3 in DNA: TGTGCCAGCAGCAGCCGACAGCCGCAATCGTTT. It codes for CASSSRQPQSF.

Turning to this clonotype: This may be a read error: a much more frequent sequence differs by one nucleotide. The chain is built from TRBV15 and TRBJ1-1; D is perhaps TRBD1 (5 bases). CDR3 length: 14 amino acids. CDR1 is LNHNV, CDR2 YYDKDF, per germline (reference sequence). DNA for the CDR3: TGTGCCACCGGCAGAGGGGCGGGGGTCGCTGAAGCTTTCTTT. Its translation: CATGRGAGVAEAFF.

This chain's CDR3 is CASSLRGTSQETQYF. The CDR3 bases are TGCGCCAGCAGCTTGAGGGGGACTTCCCAAGAGACCCAGTACTTC. The genes are TRBV5-1 and TRBJ2-5, with D perhaps being TRBD1 or TRBD2 (6 bases each). This CDR3 is 15 amino acids long. Germline V lookup: CDR1 SGHRS, CDR2 YFSETQ. Trimming stripped 1 base from V and 1 base from J, with 11 bases between.

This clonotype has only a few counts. The CDR3 spells CSVEYGGGETQYF. DNA of the CDR3: TGCAGCGTTGAATACGGCGGCGGGGAGACCCAGTACTTC. V and J are TRBV29-1 and TRBJ2-5, with D tentatively TRBD2 (5 bases). Looked up from germline, CDR1 is SQVTM and CDR2 is ANQGSEA. This CDR3 comprises 13 residues. V lost 2 bases to trimming and J lost 5 bases, with 12 bases between them.

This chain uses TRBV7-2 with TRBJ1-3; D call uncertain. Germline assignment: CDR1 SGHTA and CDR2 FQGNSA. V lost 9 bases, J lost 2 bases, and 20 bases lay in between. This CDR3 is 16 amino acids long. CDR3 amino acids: CASRPRRGATGNTIYF. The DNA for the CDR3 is TGTGCCAGTAGACCTCGCCGTGGAGCTACTGGAAACACCATATATTTT. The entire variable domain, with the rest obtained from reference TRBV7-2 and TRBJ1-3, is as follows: GAGVSQSPSNKVTEKGKDVELRCDPISGHTALYWYRQSLGQGLEFLIYFQGNSAPDKSGLPSDRFSAERTGGSVSTLTIQRTQQEDSAVYLCASRPRRGATGNTIYFGEGSWLTVV.

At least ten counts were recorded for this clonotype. The DNA for the CDR3 is TGTGCCAGCAGCTTTTTAGCGGGAGGGGGTGAGACCCAGTACTTC. It translates to CASSFLAGGGETQYF. This chain joins TRBV7-2 and TRBJ2-5; 11 bases fit TRBD2. Germline assignment: CDR1 SGHTA and CDR2 FQGNSA. The CDR3 length is 15 residues. The V and J ends lost 3 bases and 5 bases, in that order; junction bases with no gene match: 5.